This TCR beta chain was sequenced for a study of neurological immune-mediated disorders. Study summary: Relapsing-remitting patients made up about 90% of the 34 multiple sclerosis patients, and secondary progressive patients made up 3.

Trimming removed 0 bases at V and 3 bases at J, with 8 bases between. CDR3 length equals 14 residues. Germline CDR1 and CDR2: LNHNV and YYDKDF (reference sequence). It was by 5'RACE with 10-nucleotide random UMIs that the cDNA was made. TCRdb analysed the 5' RACE reads with MiXCR anew, one entry per CDR3 protein. The table has 55,000 to 60,000 distinct CDR3 sequences, 3% to 4.5% seen once. Study outcomes and limitations: The most TCR clonal expansion was seen in HTLV-1-associated myelopathy, and the least was seen in multiple sclerosis, which fell below healthy controls.

There are many counts of this clonotype. Its antigen is unidentified. Sample: PBMCs. The receptor was derived from a woman in her thirties with multiple sclerosis. This chain connects TRBV15 to TRBJ1-1, with D possibly matching TRBD1 (6 bases). In DNA form, the CDR3 reads TGTGCCACCAGCAGAGATGGGGGCCACACTGAAGCTTTCTTT. Translated, it gives CATSRDGGHTEAFF.